This T cell receptor beta chain derives from a study of regulatory T cells in long-lasting Graves disease. Study-wide results and caveats: Under persistent disease, TRBV28, TRBJ1-2 and TRBJ2-5 were used preferentially. No thyroid tissue was studied; the work used peripheral blood only.

Described time point: persistent/refractory GD, antithyroid drugs over 5 years with positive TRAb. The TCR library was made from RNA that had been extracted from PBMCs in TRIzol. Collection of peripheral blood (about 8.8 milliliters) was done using EDTA tubes. Researchers made TCR beta libraries by using iRepertoire HTBI primers and running Arm-PCR on CDR3 regions. Via MiXCR, TCRdb re-called the multiplex PCR reads, giving one row per CDR3 protein. The sample shows over 450,000 distinct CDR3 sequences, about 22% of them seen only once. About this clonotype: Its antigen is not identified.

This CDR3 has 15 residues. In germline, CDR1 is LNHNV, CDR2 YYDKDF (reference sequence). The V end was cut by 3 bases, the J end by 2 bases, with 13 bases between. This chain joins TRBV15 and TRBJ2-5, with D unclear. The TCR sequence derives from a female donor with Graves disease. The specimen comprised peripheral blood mononuclear cells (PBMCs), sampled when the disease was refractory, from a patient treated with antithyroid drugs. CDR3 sequence: CATSRTRYLQETQYF. DNA of the CDR3: TGTGCCACCAGCAGGACACGTTACCTTCAAGAGACCCAGTACTTC.